This T cell receptor (beta chain) came from a study of blood T cell repertoires in COVID-19. Produced via immunoSEQ multiplex PCR; TCRdb's table is partial and in-frame only. The sample consists of around 200,000 clones, about nine tenths of them appearing once. The CDR3 runs to 16 residues. V lost 6 bases to trimming and J lost 4 bases; unmatched junction nucleotides: 11. Germline CDR1 MNHEY, CDR2 SMNVEV (reference sequence). The study assigned cohorts using participant-reported clinical history. Input material: PBMCs or T cells enriched from blood (not recorded which). The chain uses TRBV27 and TRBJ1-2; TRBD1 aligns across 10 bases. This TCR came from a woman in her thirties or forties with acute COVID-19. CDR3 residues: CASRSDRGRSGYGYTF. Here the CDR3 DNA reads TGTGCCAGCAGAAGTGACAGGGGGCGCTCTGGCTATGGCTACACCTTC.